This TCR beta chain was found in a study of cytomegalovirus exposure and HLA in healthy donors (dated by TCRdb to 2016 to 2017). Context from the whole study: An earlier analysis of some 550 of the donors reported 250 to 350 Gb of sequence data and about 100 million unique TCR beta sequences from 190 million or so T cells. Typing coverage differed by locus: A, B, C, DRB1 and DQB1 were typed in roughly 629-630 donors, DQA1 in about 510, DPA1 in 600 to 610, and DPB1 in just under 480. In the later analysis, no new phenotypic data were used to find candidate immune exposures; instead, reliance was placed on TCR beta sequences and their occurrence across donors. Among the roughly 430 genotyped donors, approximately 77% belonged to the genetic ancestry cluster associated with self-reported Caucasian donors. The study was designed to test whether signatures of past pathogen exposure could be identified by cataloging public T cell receptors. An earlier analysis of more than 450 of the donors used high-throughput TCR beta sequencing to judge whether each TCR beta V gene segment behaved as functional or pseudogenic. Every repertoire in the discovery cohort had been generated on one and the same sequencing platform. Class I and class II HLA loci were covered by the typing at four-digit resolution. Among 350 to 400 genotyped donors of the cohort, an average of approximately 240,000 unique TCR beta nucleotide sequences were sequenced per donor, roughly 20% of them non-productive. Because of strong linkage in the cohort, roughly five DR-DQ haplotypes were treated as single units for association and clustering. Besides the first cohort of roughly 640 subjects, a separate validation cohort made up of over 95 different subjects was used. The study used immunosequencing to profile the T cell repertoires of approximately 690 subjects and linked those repertoires to cytomegalovirus serostatus. In a later genetic analysis, genome-wide SNP genotypes for 398 of the 666 donors were used, and that subset was treated as a discovery cohort. Approximately 300 gigabases of sequencing data and approximately 91 million unique TCR sequences made up an early release that covered approximately 620 HLA-typed donors. Donor age, sex, ethnicity and CMV serostatus were compiled alongside the repertoire data. High-throughput TCR immunosequencing, statistical association of individual TCRs with disease status, and machine learning were combined to predict cytomegalovirus infection status. In a later analysis, previously published TCR beta repertoires from fewer than 750 donors were re-analyzed and high-resolution HLA genotyping was added so that TCR occurrence patterns could be studied.

The cohort was made up of 500 to 850 healthy bone marrow donors. At the time of sampling, all cohort members were nominally healthy, though unrecorded immune exposures were likely present. The donor was CMV seronegative and belonged to the group of more than 300 seronegative cohort members. A peripheral blood sample was collected from each donor, and TCR beta sequencing was performed on peripheral blood mononuclear cells. The Qiagen DNeasy Blood Extraction Kit was used to extract genomic DNA from the blood cell samples. Library method: the immunoSEQ multiplex PCR assay. For the multiplex PCR, a mixture combining 60 forward primers for TCR Vbeta segments and 13 reverse primers for TCR Jbeta segments was used. The CDR3 region of rearranged TCR beta genes was amplified from genomic DNA by a multiplex PCR assay. Amplified TCR beta libraries were sequenced as 87-base-pair reads on the Illumina HiSeq System. Per the authors' processing: Across the 500 to 850 repertoires, a later analysis counted roughly 77 million unique TCR beta chains, 9.5 million to 13 million of which were shared by at least two donors. A nearest-neighbor algorithm error-corrected the raw reads and collapsed the reads into unique sequences, merging closely related sequences to remove PCR and sequencing errors. CDR3 sequences were aligned to IMGT reference sequences to assign V, D and J gene segments. For a sequence to be retained, a match of at least six nucleotides to both a V gene segment and a J gene segment was required. A rearrangement counted as productive if the CDR3 had no stop codons and remained in frame with V and J, and every other rearrangement counted as non-productive. CDR3 was defined according to IMGT convention as the region running from the second conserved V-encoded cysteine to the conserved J-encoded phenylalanine. In an earlier analysis of some 550 of the donors, sequences lacking an unambiguous match to a single V gene segment were excluded. An earlier analysis of around 600 of the donors classified V segments as functional when productive rearrangements were above 56.7% and as segregating when the standard deviation between donors was above 5%. To diagnose cytomegalovirus status from the catalog of TCR beta chain sequences, a statistical classification framework was built. In a later analysis, TCR nucleotide sequences were compared against IMGT/GENE-DB human TR gene sequences so that V and J genes could be assigned. A later analysis assigned CDR3 sequences and most-parsimonious VDJ recombination scenarios with the TCRdist pipeline. In a later analysis, each TCR beta chain was defined by its CDR3 amino acid sequence together with its V-gene family, and reads without a unique V-gene family were excluded. To address suspected cross-contamination and a sequencing artifact, a later analysis removed several hundred highly shared, low-generation-probability nucleotide sequences. In a later analysis, a clonal expansion index for each public chain was calculated from normalized within-repertoire ranks of inferred template counts. Generation probabilities in a later analysis came from a VDJ recombination model fitted to out-of-frame rearrangements, and those results were checked against IGoR. In a later analysis, hypergeometric tests were used to score TCR-TCR, TCR-HLA and TCR-CMV co-occurrence, with a repertoire-size bias correction applied to TCR pairs. In a later analysis, false discovery rates were estimated by permuting HLA or CMV assignments 20 times. In a later analysis, co-occurring TCRs were grouped with DBSCAN, and TCRdist sequence similarity was added when clustering was performed within HLA-allele-positive subsets. Repertoires with fewer than 30,000 or more than 120,000 public chains, plus five repertoires with anomalous nucleotide sharing, were excluded from co-occurrence clustering. TCRdb provides this immuneACCESS table in a form limited to in-frame rearrangements. Some clones are lacking; in checked studies, under half of them reflect an unresolved V gene, and why the rest are absent is not known. V, J and clone size are taken as reported in that table, and D and trimming were inferred from the DNA itself. The sample yields 150,000 to 200,000 clones; 65% to 85% were counted once. Clones ranked in the top ten supply over 1.3% of the sample.

Germline trimming: 2 bases from V, 4 bases from J; junction bases outside gene matches: 5. The CDR1 and CDR2 encoded by the germline V gene are LGHNA and YNFKEQ. The CDR3 sequence holds 15 residues, the cysteine and phenylalanine included. The sequence is cut down to CDR3 DNA, 45 bases in frame from base 1. Study-wide findings and limitations: HLA typing was unavailable for some donors at each locus, so association tests used only the typed subset. Only TCR beta chains were sequenced in this cohort, and the absence of alpha or paired-chain data limited detectable features. The study listed 150 to 200 TCR beta chains as associated with cytomegalovirus. The only immune exposure information available for the cohort was CMV serostatus. In a later analysis, several top co-occurrence clusters were reported to appear linked to parvovirus B19, influenza, CMV and Epstein-Barr virus. A later genetic analysis associated a missense DCLRE1C variant with V-gene and J-gene trimming of TCR beta chains, and an independent cohort replicated the association. Some IMGT-functional V segments, including TRBV6-2 and TRBV6-3, could not be told apart with the 87-base-pair reads, so those segments were excluded. When HLA alleles, especially DR and DQ, strongly co-occurred, attributing TCR associations to individual alleles was difficult. Because counts were too low, roughly 18 rarely observed V segments, including chromosome 9 orphons, were left out of the earlier analysis of some 640 of the donors. Compared with the roughly 670-donor mean, donors in an Asian-associated ancestry cluster had fewer N-insertions in productive TCRs, according to a later genetic analysis. A few of the identified cytomegalovirus-associated TCR beta chains were confirmed in vitro to be specific for cytomegalovirus antigens. Across donors, most TCR sequences were observed very rarely, whereas some public TCRs were present in many individuals. Roughly uniform sequencing depth across donors was assumed in presence/absence analyses, although this assumption may not hold. Correlated functional status among segregating V segments might be attributable to linkage disequilibrium, but an unknown experimental factor could not be ruled out. According to a later analysis, most CMV-associated TCR beta chains appeared to be HLA-restricted, and the HLA associations seemed to be driven largely by CMV exposure. In a later analysis, HLA-associated TCR beta chains were found to be more clonally expanded and to have lower generation probabilities than equally common non-associated chains. In a later analysis, the rate of TCR association differed among HLA loci, with DRB1 alleles having the most associated TCRs and HLA-C alleles having the fewest. Broadly in line with IMGT annotations, most TCR beta V segments showed up in productive rearrangements about 87% or about 30% of the time in an earlier analysis of 450 to 600 of the donors. The sequencing pipeline was judged likely to have produced a cluster of highly shared sequence variants as a technical artifact. The authors suggested that the approach could potentially be generalized to other disease states and immunological phenotypes. A further reported finding was that TCR beta sequences accurately predicted the HLA-A and HLA-B alleles for most subjects in the first cohort. In a later analysis, over 15,000 TCR beta sequences were associated with specific HLA alleles at a false discovery rate of 0.05. Cytomegalovirus status was reported to be diagnosed by the classifier with high specificity and sensitivity in both the original and validation cohorts.

In the case of this clone: Its specific antigen is unknown. Base qualities were left out, and no much larger clone turns up one base away.

What was sequenced was PBMCs. The sequence derives from a man between 60 and 75 years old in good health and CMV-seronegative. The chain employs TRBV4-2 and TRBJ2-1, and TRBD1 aligns with 7 junction nucleotides. The CDR3 in this case is CASSQYRGRYNEQFF. The nucleotides are TGTGCCAGCAGCCAATATAGGGGGCGGTACAATGAGCAGTTCTTC.